This TCR beta chain was sequenced for a study of T-cell memory formation after mild COVID-19. This clonotype is a singleton in its sample. TCRdb ran MiXCR on the 5' RACE reads and lists one entry per CDR3 protein. The sample lists approximately 240,000 distinct CDR3 sequences; 15% to 20% were seen once. This CDR3 contains 16 residues. Germline lookup yields CDR1 SGHRS and CDR2 YFSETQ. With V trimmed by 0 bases and J by 6 bases, 9 bases remained unmatched. The rearrangement joins TRBV5-1 to TRBJ1-2; TRBD1 aligns across 9 bases. The sequence derives from a man younger than 35 who had mild COVID-19 (a few samples of this study predate the infection). Cell type and time point are not known. The sample consisted of PBMCs or a T cell subset sorted from them (not recorded which). The CDR3, as DNA: TGCGCCAGCAGCTTGGCGCGGGACAGGGTCGGCGATGGCTACACCTTC. Protein product: CASSLARDRVGDGYTF.